The clone carrying this T cell receptor (beta chain) was counted many times. No antigen is known for it. TCR beta CDR3 sequences were amplified from RNA transcripts. In the first-round RT-PCR of the TCR CDR3, the HTBI primer set was used. TCRdb itself ran the multiplex PCR reads through MiXCR, one entry per CDR3 protein. The sample consists of more than 150,000 distinct CDR3 sequences, 17% of them appearing once. This entry is derived from a study of T cells in Graves' hyperthyroidism and ophthalmopathy. Overall study findings and caveats: Most thyroid clonotypes with frequency above 0.001 were detected in blood.

Material: blood. This receptor was identified in a woman in her fifties or sixties with Graves' hyperthyroidism.

The CDR3 region has the DNA TGCAGTGCTACCGGGACAGGGGGGACGACTAATGAAAAACTGTTTTTT. It is translated as CSATGTGGTTNEKLFF. The chain is built from TRBV20-1 and TRBJ1-4; TRBD1 matches at 11 bases. Germline V gene data show CDR1 as DFQATT and CDR2 as SNEGSKA (reference sequence). CDR3 length: 16 residues. V lost 4 bases to trimming and J lost 2 bases; unmatched junction nucleotides: 6.